Listed below are T cell receptor beta chains from one sample, sequenced in a study of OX40 agonist ivuxolimab in advanced cancers. Clones were read by immunoSEQ multiplex PCR, and TCRdb kept only the in-frame ones, dropping some. The profile shows under 50,000 clones, about 90% of them singletons. The material was CD4+ or CD8+ T cells sorted from blood, obtained in a trial of the OX40 agonist ivuxolimab. These receptor sequences come from an adult with an advanced solid tumor such as melanoma, head and neck, liver or kidney cancer. Each CDR3 is given with its conserved first and last residue. The order of the fields is J gene, clone size, V gene, D gene, CDR3 DNA, CDR3 protein. D genes are given only for firm matches. A row's size may be missing; if present it is once, few, many or a size class.

TRBJ2-2 . TRBV11-3 TRBD2 TGTGCCAGCAGCTTAGATCTAGGACTAGCGGGAGTCCCTTACACCGGGGAGCTGTTTTTT CASSLDLGLAGVPYTGELFF
TRBJ2-1 . TRBV7-9 TRBD2 TGTGCCAGCACACCCGTGAGCGGGAGGGCCTATGAGCAGTTCTTC CASTPVSGRAYEQFF
TRBJ2-3 once TRBV11-1 TRBD1 TGTGCCAGCAGCTTAGCGGGACAGGGGTATAATACGCAGTATTTT CASSLAGQGYNTQYF
TRBJ1-2 . TRBV11-1 TRBD1 TGTGCCAGCAGCTCTCCTCGACAGGGACTGGGCGGCTACACCTTC CASSSPRQGLGGYTF
TRBJ2-5 . TRBV30 TRBD1 TGTGCCTGGAGTCTAGGACAGGGCCCGTTGGCCCAGTACTTC CAWSLGQGPLAQYF
TRBJ1-2 few TRBV7-9 TRBD1 TGTGCCAGCAGCGGACGGACAGGGTTTGGCTACACCTTC CASSGRTGFGYTF
TRBJ2-3 . TRBV14 . TGTGCCAGCATCCAAAATCCGGCCGATACGCAGTATTTT CASIQNPADTQYF
TRBJ2-7 . TRBV6-1 TRBD1 TGTGCCAGCAGTGATCCGGGACAGGGGTGGTCCTACGAGCAGTACTTC CASSDPGQGWSYEQYF
TRBJ1-3 . TRBV11-2 TRBD1 TGTGCCAGCAGAACAGGGGGCGCCTCTGGAAACACCATATATTTT CASRTGGASGNTIYF
TRBJ1-1 . TRBV29-1 . TGCAGCGTTGAGAGGGCGACGGGCACTGAAGCTTTCTTT CSVERATGTEAFF
TRBJ1-3 . TRBV10-3 . TGTGCCATCACGTCCGGGCGGGGAAACACCATATATTTT CAITSGRGNTIYF
TRBJ1-1 . TRBV9 . TGTGCCAGCAGCTTACTGGACGCTCTGGGGACTGAAGCTTTCTTT CASSLLDALGTEAFF
TRBJ1-2 . TRBV2 TRBD1 TGTGCCAGCAGTGACCAGACAGGGGGATATGGCTACACCTTC CASSDQTGGYGYTF
TRBJ2-7 few TRBV7-2 . TGTGCCAGCAGCTTTCTGCGAGCGGTGCCCTACGAGCAGTACTTC CASSFLRAVPYEQYF
TRBJ1-3 . TRBV19 . TGTGCCAGTAGTGTGACGGCTGGAAACACCATATATTTT CASSVTAGNTIYF
TRBJ2-4 . TRBV7-8 . TGTGCCAGCAGCCCCGGTGCCAAAAACATTCAGTACTTC CASSPGAKNIQYF
TRBJ2-1 once TRBV28 TRBD2 TGTGCCAGCAGTTATACAGGGTCCATCTTTGGACTAGCGGGAGGGATTCAATTCAATGAGCAGTTCTTC CASSYTGSIFGLAGGIQFNEQFF
TRBJ2-7 . TRBV7-8 . TGTGCCAGCAGCTTAGACAGACTTACACCCTACGAGCAGTACTTC CASSLDRLTPYEQYF
TRBJ1-2 . TRBV5-4 . TGTGCCAGCAGCACTCAAAAGGACGGTAACTATGGCTACACCTTC CASSTQKDGNYGYTF
TRBJ1-4 once TRBV15 TRBD1 TGTGCCACCAGCAACGAACGGACAGGGGGTCAAGTTCGAAAACTGTTTTTT CATSNERTGGQVRKLFF
TRBJ1-1 . TRBV13 TRBD1 TGTGCCAGCAGCCCGGCGGAGGGGGCAAAGATACTGGACACTGAAGCTTTCTTT CASSPAEGAKILDTEAFF
TRBJ2-2 . TRBV5-5 . TGTGCCAGCAGCTCCACCCAGGACAACACCGGGGAGCTGTTTTTT CASSSTQDNTGELFF
TRBJ1-1 . TRBV11-1 . TGTGCCAGCAGCTTCCGGCTCAGCATGAACACTGAAGCTTTCTTT CASSFRLSMNTEAFF
TRBJ1-1 . TRBV6-1 . TGTGCCAGCAGTGAAGTTATCCGAGGATTGAAAGCTTTCTTT CASSEVIRGLKAFF
TRBJ1-6 . TRBV19 . TGTGCCAGTAGTATAGCCGGGGTCAGCTCCTATAATTCACCCCTCCACTTT CASSIAGVSSYNSPLHF
TRBJ2-2 . TRBV7-6 . TGTGCCAGCAGTGCCCAGGGGCTTTCGACCGGGGAGCTGTTTTTT CASSAQGLSTGELFF
TRBJ2-7 . TRBV6-6 TRBD2 TGTGCCAGCAGTTACGAAGCGGGAGCGGGTTACGAGCAGTACTTC CASSYEAGAGYEQYF
TRBJ2-1 . TRBV5-4 TRBD2 TGTGCCAGCAGCTTGTTAGCGGGAGGGCCGGGCAATGAGCAGTTCTTC CASSLLAGGPGNEQFF
TRBJ1-1 few TRBV27 . TGTGCCAGCAGTTTATCAGCCCTCCGGGACACTGAAGCTTTCTTT CASSLSALRDTEAFF
TRBJ2-3 . TRBV29-1 . TGCAGCGCCACCCGGAGAGGGGGAAGCACAGATACGCAGTATTTT CSATRRGGSTDTQYF
TRBJ2-1 . TRBV19 TRBD1 TGTGCCAGTAGTATTAGGGGACAGGTCTACAATGAGCAGTTCTTC CASSIRGQVYNEQFF
TRBJ2-7 . TRBV7-9 . TGTGCCAGCAGCCCGCGGGTCTCCTACGAGCAGTACTTC CASSPRVSYEQYF
TRBJ2-1 . TRBV19 . TGTGCCAGTAGTATATATGCAGGGGCCTACAATGAGCAGTTCTTC CASSIYAGAYNEQFF
TRBJ2-1 . TRBV7-8 . TGTGCCAGCAGCTTAGACAGGTCTCCCTACAATGAGCAGTTCTTC CASSLDRSPYNEQFF
TRBJ2-5 . TRBV6-5 TRBD2 TGTGCCAGCAGGGGGACTAGCGGGATGGGAGAGACCCAGTACTTC CASRGTSGMGETQYF
TRBJ2-1 once TRBV11-2 . TGTGCCAGCAGCTGGGGGTGGCGGCGGTTAGTACCTGAGCAGTTCTTC CASSWGWRRLVPEQFF
TRBJ1-5 . TRBV27 . TGTGCCAGCAGTTTATGGGGTTATAGCAATCAGCCCCAGCATTTT CASSLWGYSNQPQHF
TRBJ2-7 . TRBV10-2 TRBD1 TGCGCCAGCAGTGGTGCTTCAGTGGGACAGGGGAGCTCCTACGAGCAGTACTTC CASSGASVGQGSSYEQYF
TRBJ2-5 . TRBV4-3 . TGCGCCAGCAGCCAAGGGCAGGGCCCTGAGACCCAGTACTTC CASSQGQGPETQYF
TRBJ2-7 . TRBV5-4 . TGTGCCAGCTTCCGGGTGGGCCGGCAAGACGAGCAGTACTTC CASFRVGRQDEQYF
TRBJ2-3 . TRBV15 TRBD2 TGTGCCACCAGCAACCCCGCTGGCGGGAGTACAGATACGCAGTATTTT CATSNPAGGSTDTQYF
TRBJ2-3 . TRBV5-1 . TGCGCCAGCAGCATGGCAGGGAACACAGATACGCAGTATTTT CASSMAGNTDTQYF
TRBJ2-2 . TRBV11-1 . TGTGCCAGCAGCTTGAGTCCGGCCGAGGAGCTGTTTTTT CASSLSPAEELFF